Shown below are 7 T cell receptor beta chains from a single sample sequenced in a study of follicular helper T cells after annual influenza vaccination (dated by TCRdb to the late 2010s). What the time point label conveys for this sample: 2013-2014 season, 7 days after vaccination. The receptor library was made with the immunoSEQ multiplex PCR assay. TCRdb limited this immuneACCESS table to in-frame rearrangements with V and J called. A share of clones is missing; checked studies link under half to unresolved V genes, and the rest is unexplained. Recorded for this sample are 7,500 to 9,500 clones; about 83% of them occurred a single time. The ten largest clones take up around 3.1% of the sample. The material sequenced was CXCR5+ CD38- circulating T follicular helper cells from blood, taken 7 days after influenza vaccination. Taken with the paper, the label for cell subset or site translates to: circulating Tfh, non-naive CD4+CXCR5+PD-1+ (ICOS+CD38+ or ICOS-CD38-). The source of these receptors is an adult who received the influenza vaccine.

The chain is built from TRBV7-2 and TRBJ2-3; 12 bases map to TRBD2. The J segment lost 3 bases and the V segment lost 5 bases, leaving 12 bases of the junction unmatched. The CDR3 is 18 residues long. The germline gives CDR1 SGHTA, CDR2 FQGNSA. CDR3 coding DNA: TGTGCCAGCAGCCCAAACCCCCCGACTAGCGGGAGAACAGATACGCAGTATTTT. Residues: CASSPNPPTSGRTDTQYF.

This rearrangement joins TRBV14 to TRBJ2-1; D unclear. This CDR3 has 12 residues. The germline V and J ends were trimmed by 5 bases and 6 bases, with 8 bases remaining between them. CDR1 is SGHDN, CDR2 FVKESK, per germline. CDR3 nucleotides: TGTGCCAGCAGCGTGGGGTTCAATGAGCAGTTCTTC. It yields the protein CASSVGFNEQFF.

This clone was counted a few times. The V call is TRBV18, the J call TRBJ2-7; weak D call: TRBD1 (6 bases). CDR1 is KGHSH, CDR2 LQKENI, per germline. The CDR3 is 14 residues long. V dropped 1 base and J dropped 3 bases, with 10 bases sitting between them. The CDR3 reads CASSPQPGDYEQYF. For the CDR3, the DNA is TGTGCCAGCTCACCACAGCCAGGGGACTACGAGCAGTACTTC.

The chain carries TRBV6-1 and TRBJ1-5; D gene uncertain. V was cut by 7 bases and J by 3 bases, with 13 bases left in between. This CDR3 region has 14 residues. The germline V gene has CDR1 MNHNS and CDR2 SASEGT. CDR3 nucleotides: TGTGCCAGCACCTTGGACGGTTCCAATCAGCCCCAGCATTTT. Translating gives CASTLDGSNQPQHF.

In this sample, this clone turned up a few times. The chain carries TRBV2 and TRBJ1-5; D call uncertain. There are 14 residues in the CDR3. With 7 bases removed from V and 2 bases from J, the gap between germline ends came to 12 bases. Germline loops: CDR1 SNHLY, CDR2 FYNNEI. CDR3 amino acids: CASTRDLGNQPQHF. The CDR3 DNA is TGTGCCAGCACCCGGGATCTGGGCAATCAGCCCCAGCATTTT.

The chain combines TRBV5-1 with TRBJ2-3, with 8 bases that match TRBD2. CDR1 is SGHRS, CDR2 YFSETQ, per germline. This CDR3 is 14 amino acids long. Losses at the gene ends were 0 bases for V and 6 bases for J; bases not matched to a gene: 3. Here the CDR3 DNA reads TGCGCCAGCAGCTTGGAAGCGGGGGCCGATACGCAGTATTTT. This codes for CASSLEAGADTQYF.

CDR3 coding DNA: TGTGCCAGCAGTCGAGACCCCTTGGACATTCAGTACTTC. Protein sequence: CASSRDPLDIQYF. The V and J genes are TRBV6-5 and TRBJ2-4; D is unresolved. The ends were cut back, 5 bases at V and 8 bases at J, with 13 bases in the middle. The CDR3 loop spans 13 amino acids. Germline V CDR1 and CDR2: MNHEY, SVGAGI.